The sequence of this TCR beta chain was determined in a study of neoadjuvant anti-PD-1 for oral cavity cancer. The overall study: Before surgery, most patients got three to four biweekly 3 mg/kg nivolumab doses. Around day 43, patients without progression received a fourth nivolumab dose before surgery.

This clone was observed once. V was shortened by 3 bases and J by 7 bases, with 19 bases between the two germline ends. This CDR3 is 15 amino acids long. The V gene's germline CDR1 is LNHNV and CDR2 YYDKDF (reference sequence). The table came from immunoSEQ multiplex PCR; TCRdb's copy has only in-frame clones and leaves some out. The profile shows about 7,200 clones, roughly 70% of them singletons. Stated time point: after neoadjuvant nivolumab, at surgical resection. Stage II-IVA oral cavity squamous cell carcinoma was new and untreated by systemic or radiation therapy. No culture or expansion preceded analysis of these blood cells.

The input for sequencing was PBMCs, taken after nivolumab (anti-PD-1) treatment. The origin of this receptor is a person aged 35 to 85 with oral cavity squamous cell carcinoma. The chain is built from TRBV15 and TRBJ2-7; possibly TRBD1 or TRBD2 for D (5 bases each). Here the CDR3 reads CATSSDFWGSREQYF. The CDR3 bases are TGTGCCACCAGCAGCGACTTTTGGGGGTCGCGGGAGCAGTACTTC.